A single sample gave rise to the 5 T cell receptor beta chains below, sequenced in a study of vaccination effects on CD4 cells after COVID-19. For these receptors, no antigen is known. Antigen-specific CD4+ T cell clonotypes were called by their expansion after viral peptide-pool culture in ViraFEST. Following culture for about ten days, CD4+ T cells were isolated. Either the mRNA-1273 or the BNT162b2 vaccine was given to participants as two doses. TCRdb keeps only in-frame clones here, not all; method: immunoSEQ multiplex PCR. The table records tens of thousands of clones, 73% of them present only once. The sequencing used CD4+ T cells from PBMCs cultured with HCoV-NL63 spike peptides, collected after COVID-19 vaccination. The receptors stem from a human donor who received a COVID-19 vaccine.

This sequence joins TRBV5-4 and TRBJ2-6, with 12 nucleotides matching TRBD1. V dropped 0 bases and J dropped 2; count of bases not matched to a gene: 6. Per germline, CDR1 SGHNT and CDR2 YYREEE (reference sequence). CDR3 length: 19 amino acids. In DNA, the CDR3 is TGTGCCAGCAGCTTGGGGGGGGGACAGGGGGCACCTGGGGCCAACGTCCTGACTTTC. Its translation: CASSLGGGQGAPGANVLTF. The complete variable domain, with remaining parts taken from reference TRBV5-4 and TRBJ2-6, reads ETGVTQSPTHLIKTRGQQVTLRCSSQSGHNTVSWYQQALGQGPQFIFQYYREEENGRGNFPPRFSGLQFPNYSSELNVNALELDDSALYLCASSLGGGQGAPGANVLTFGAGSRLTVL.

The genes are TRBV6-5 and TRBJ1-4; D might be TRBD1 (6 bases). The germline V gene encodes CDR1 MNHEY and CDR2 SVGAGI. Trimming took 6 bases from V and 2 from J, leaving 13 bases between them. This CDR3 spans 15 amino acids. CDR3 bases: TGTGCCAGCAGAAGAAATCAGGGGACTAATGAAAAACTGTTTTTT. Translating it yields CASRRNQGTNEKLFF.

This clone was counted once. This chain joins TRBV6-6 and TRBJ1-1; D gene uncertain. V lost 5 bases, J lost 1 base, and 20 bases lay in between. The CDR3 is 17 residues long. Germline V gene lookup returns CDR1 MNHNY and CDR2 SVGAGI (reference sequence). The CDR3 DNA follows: TGTGCCAGCAGTCACACTACCGGGGTTGTTCAGAACACTGAAGCTTTCTTT. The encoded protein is CASSHTTGVVQNTEAFF.

Here the CDR3 DNA reads TGTGCCAGCAGCCTAAACAGGGTTTGGCAGTACTTC. Protein sequence: CASSLNRVWQYF. V and J are TRBV5-5 and TRBJ2-7, with D perhaps matching TRBD1 (6 bases). This CDR3 contains 12 residues. The V end was cut by 4 bases, the J end by 9 bases, with 14 bases between. The germline V gene has CDR1 SGHKS and CDR2 YYEKEE (reference sequence).

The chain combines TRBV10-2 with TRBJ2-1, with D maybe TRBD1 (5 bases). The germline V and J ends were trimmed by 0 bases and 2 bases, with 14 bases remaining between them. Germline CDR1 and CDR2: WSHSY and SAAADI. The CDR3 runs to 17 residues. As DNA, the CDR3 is TGCGCCAGCAGTGAGTCGGCACAGGAAACCGCCTACAATGAGCAGTTCTTC. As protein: CASSESAQETAYNEQFF.